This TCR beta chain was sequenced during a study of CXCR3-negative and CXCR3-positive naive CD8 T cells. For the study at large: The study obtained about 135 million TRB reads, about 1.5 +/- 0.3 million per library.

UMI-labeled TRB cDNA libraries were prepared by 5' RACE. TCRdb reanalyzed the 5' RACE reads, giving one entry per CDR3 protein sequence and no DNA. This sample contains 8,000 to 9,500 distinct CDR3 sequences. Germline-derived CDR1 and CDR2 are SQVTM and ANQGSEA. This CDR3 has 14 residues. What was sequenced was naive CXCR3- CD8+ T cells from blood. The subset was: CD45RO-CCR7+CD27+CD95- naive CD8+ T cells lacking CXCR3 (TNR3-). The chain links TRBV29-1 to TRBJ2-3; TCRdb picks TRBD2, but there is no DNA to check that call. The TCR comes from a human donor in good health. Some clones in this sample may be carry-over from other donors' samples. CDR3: CSVEDLLGPNTQYF.